The 30 T cell receptor beta chains below come from one sample, sequenced in a study of T cells in Graves' hyperthyroidism and ophthalmopathy. Amplified regions were TCR beta CDR3 sequences from RNA transcripts. The HTBI set primed first-round TCR CDR3 RT-PCR. TCRdb ran MiXCR on the multiplex PCR reads and lists one entry per CDR3 protein. The data contain hundreds of thousands of distinct CDR3 sequences, approximately 25% of them singletons. The sample comprised blood. These receptors all stem from a woman under 40 with Graves' ophthalmopathy.

This clonotype was found many times. The rearrangement links TRBV20-1 to TRBJ2-7; tentatively, D is TRBD1 (6 bases). Germline V CDR1 and CDR2: DFQATT, SNEGSKA (reference sequence). V lost 3 bases and J 2 bases, leaving 17 bases between the germline ends. The CDR3 length is 15 residues. The CDR3 reads CSASSRAGDTYEQYF. In DNA form, the CDR3 reads TGCAGTGCTAGTAGTCGGGCAGGGGACACCTACGAGCAGTACTTC.

The J gene is TRBJ2-7, the V gene TRBV4-1; TRBD2 aligns across 9 bases. CDR3 length equals 17 residues. Germline-derived CDR1 and CDR2 are MGHRA and YSYEKL. J was trimmed by 2 bases and V by 1 base; bases with no gene match: 9. The chain's CDR3 is CASSQGQLAGAAYEQYF. CDR3 DNA sequence: TGCGCCAGCAGCCAAGGCCAACTAGCGGGTGCCGCCTACGAGCAGTACTTC.

The gene calls are TRBV4-2 and TRBJ1-5, with D hard to call. The CDR3 totals 15 residues. Germline V gene lookup returns CDR1 LGHNA and CDR2 YNFKEQ. Trimming shortened V by 1 base and J by 2 bases, and 9 bases separated the two germline ends. The chain's CDR3 is CASSQGEGGNQPQHF. The CDR3 region has the DNA TGTGCCAGCAGCCAAGGGGAGGGTGGCAATCAGCCCCAGCATTTT.

The sample holds many counts of this clonotype. The chain carries TRBV20-1 and TRBJ1-2; D ambiguous. Trimming shortened V by 6 bases and J by 2 bases, and 13 bases separated the two germline ends. CDR1 and CDR2 from the germline V gene are DFQATT and SNEGSKA (reference sequence). The CDR3 totals 13 residues. CDR3 nucleotide sequence: TGCAGTGCCCCACCCCAAGGCAACTATGGCTACACCTTC. Its translation: CSAPPQGNYGYTF.

This rearrangement joins TRBV6-1 to TRBJ2-5, with 13 bases aligning to TRBD2. The CDR3 is 16 residues long. V was clipped by 6 bases and J by 1 base; unmatched bases: 5. Per the germline V gene, CDR1 is MNHNS and CDR2 is SASEGT. CDR3 protein: CASRKGLAGRQETQYF. In DNA, the CDR3 is TGTGCCAGCAGGAAGGGACTAGCGGGACGCCAAGAGACCCAGTACTTC.

This clonotype has only a few counts. The CDR3 sequence is CASSSDQGRVYGYTF. CDR3 bases: TGTGCCAGCAGTTCAGATCAGGGTCGGGTCTATGGCTACACCTTC. The genes are TRBV28 and TRBJ1-2, with D possibly being TRBD1 (5 bases). Germline V CDR1 and CDR2: MDHEN, SYDVKM. V lost 4 bases to trimming and J lost 4 bases, with 16 bases between them. This CDR3 contains 15 residues.

This clonotype was counted many times. The rearrangement uses TRBV27 and TRBJ2-2; D unclear. Germline CDR1 and CDR2: MNHEY and SMNVEV (reference sequence). CDR3 length equals 14 residues. Trimming pared 2 bases from V and 5 bases from J, leaving 9 bases between. CDR3 sequence: CASSLAQATGELFF. In DNA, the CDR3 is TGTGCCAGCAGTTTAGCGCAGGCAACCGGGGAGCTGTTTTTT.

The gene calls are TRBV4-3 and TRBJ2-7, with TRBD1 as a possible D gene (6 bases). V was trimmed by 0 bases and J by 2 bases, leaving 20 bases between them. Germline V gene lookup returns CDR1 LGHNA and CDR2 YSLEER. The CDR3 contains 18 residues. In nucleotides, the CDR3 is TGCGCCAGCAGCCAAGATGCTCGAGGGCAGGGGTTGCCCTACGAGCAGTACTTC. The encoded protein is CASSQDARGQGLPYEQYF.

The V and J genes are TRBV18 and TRBJ1-2; maybe TRBD1 (5 bases). The germline CDR1 and CDR2 sequences are KGHSH and LQKENI. V lost 2 bases, J lost 4 bases, and 17 bases lay in between. The CDR3 length is 16 residues. CDR3 bases: TGTGCCAGCTCACCAAGATCCGGGACGGCCCGCTATGGCTACACCTTC. This encodes CASSPRSGTARYGYTF.

This clonotype has at least ten counts. This rearrangement joins TRBV20-1 to TRBJ1-2, with D possibly TRBD1 on 5 matching bases. Per germline, CDR1 DFQATT and CDR2 SNEGSKA (reference sequence). Trimming removed 8 bases from V and 3 bases from J, with 10 bases in between. The CDR3 extends over 11 amino acids. The CDR3 here is CSLGGDYGYTF. CDR3 nucleotide sequence: TGCAGTTTGGGGGGAGACTATGGCTACACCTTC.

In its sample, this clonotype was seen many times. The gene calls are TRBV6-1 and TRBJ2-5; D is tentatively TRBD1 or TRBD2 (7 bases each). Germline CDR1 MNHNS, CDR2 SASEGT. The CDR3 is 13 residues long. Trimming took off 9 bases at V and 7 bases at J, with 18 bases between the two ends. CDR3 protein: CASREGATGTQYF. CDR3 sequence (DNA): TGTGCCAGTAGGGAGGGGGCTACGGGGACCCAGTACTTC.

The gene calls are TRBV6-5 and TRBJ2-2; 10 bases agree with TRBD2. The CDR3 covers 14 residues. J lost 6 bases, V lost 8 bases, and 6 bases had no gene match. CDR1 is MNHEY, CDR2 SVGAGI, per germline. CDR3 DNA: TGTGCCAGCGTTCTAGCGGGAGATCCCGGGGAGCTGTTTTTT. Its protein is CASVLAGDPGELFF.

This clonotype showed up many times. The V gene is TRBV10-3, the J gene TRBJ1-1, with D possibly TRBD1 on 5 matching bases. The CDR3 runs 12 residues. V lost 4 bases and J lost 10, with 13 bases in between. Germline V gene lookup returns CDR1 ENHRY and CDR2 SYGVKD. The CDR3 sequence is CAISVGATGAFF. The CDR3 nucleotides read TGTGCCATCAGTGTCGGGGCCACGGGAGCTTTCTTT.

The chain employs TRBV6-2 or TRBV6-3 and TRBJ2-7; TRBD1 matches 8 bases. Germline loops: CDR1 MNHEY, CDR2 SVGEGT. The CDR3 has 17 amino acids. With V trimmed by 2 bases and J by 4 bases, 13 bases remained unmatched. This CDR3 is CASSYATTGVDQYEQYF. The DNA for the CDR3 is TGTGCCAGCAGTTACGCGACGACAGGGGTCGACCAATACGAGCAGTACTTC.

In this sample, this clonotype turned up many times. CDR3 loop: CASSYLAVGGEAFF. The CDR3, as DNA: TGTGCCAGCAGTTACTTGGCCGTCGGAGGTGAAGCTTTCTTT. The rearrangement links TRBV6-2 or TRBV6-3 to TRBJ1-1; D remains ambiguous. The CDR3 spans 14 residues. CDR1 is MNHEY, CDR2 SVGEGT, per germline. V was trimmed by 1 base and J by 7 bases, leaving 13 bases between them.

This clonotype has a count of ten or more. This chain links TRBV2 with TRBJ1-2, with no clear D. The germline gives CDR1 SNHLY, CDR2 FYNNEI. The CDR3 is made up of 13 amino acids. The V gene lost 7 bases and the J gene lost 4 bases, with 13 bases spanning the gap. CDR3 protein: CASNVLTIYGYTF. The CDR3 nucleotides read TGTGCCAGCAACGTCTTGACCATCTATGGCTACACCTTC.

This clonotype was recorded at least ten times. The J gene is TRBJ1-1, the V gene TRBV12-3 or TRBV12-4; TRBD1 agrees at 11 bases. J lost 4 bases, V lost 6 bases, and 7 bases had no gene match. The CDR3 sequence is 15 residues long. The CDR3 nucleotides read TGTGCCAGCAGATTGGACAGGGGGCGTCGCACTGAAGCTTTCTTT. Amino acids: CASRLDRGRRTEAFF.

Only a few counts were recorded for this clonotype. The V call is TRBV6-1, the J call TRBJ2-5, with unresolved D. V lost 6 bases and J 2 bases, leaving 13 bases between the germline ends. This CDR3 is built from 14 residues. Germline lookup yields CDR1 MNHNS and CDR2 SASEGT. In nucleotides, the CDR3 is TGTGCCAGCAGGGGCTTGGGCAGACAAGAGACCCAGTACTTC. The encoded protein is CASRGLGRQETQYF.

This clonotype was detected only a few times. CDR3 residues: CASSQAGLGTEAFF. CDR3 nucleotides: TGTGCCAGCAGCCAAGCCGGGCTGGGCACTGAAGCTTTCTTT. The chain has TRBV4-2 and TRBJ1-1; unclear D gene. The CDR3 consists of 14 residues. Between the trimmed V and J ends, which lost 1 base and 4 bases, there was a span of 10 bases. Germline assignment: CDR1 LGHNA and CDR2 YNFKEQ.

The genes are TRBV4-3 and TRBJ2-7; D not certain. The CDR3 spans 14 residues. Germline V gives CDR1 LGHNA, CDR2 YSLEER. Trimming shortened V by 0 bases and J by 2 bases, and 8 bases separated the two germline ends. CDR3 coding DNA: TGCGCCAGCAGCCAAGAGACCGTTACCTACGAGCAGTACTTC. This gives the protein CASSQETVTYEQYF.

This clonotype was counted ten times or more. V usage is TRBV6-5 and J usage is TRBJ1-3, with D hard to call. This CDR3 comprises 15 residues. CDR1 is MNHEY and CDR2 is SVGAGI in the germline V gene. V was clipped by 3 bases and J by 0 bases, with 9 bases between them. The CDR3, as DNA: TGTGCCAGCAGTTATCAGCGTGGCTCTGGAAACACCATATATTTT. Its protein is CASSYQRGSGNTIYF.

The chain recombines TRBV28 with TRBJ2-7; tentatively, D is TRBD2 (8 bases). This CDR3 comprises 15 residues. Per germline, CDR1 MDHEN and CDR2 SYDVKM. V was clipped by 7 bases and J by 4 bases, with 20 bases between them. CDR3 protein: CASTPGGGARYEQYF. The CDR3 region has the DNA TGTGCCAGCACCCCGGGAGGGGGCGCACGTTACGAGCAGTACTTC.

In nucleotides, the CDR3 is TGCGCCAGCAGCCAAGTTCTTTCTTCGGACCGTTATGGCTACACCTTC. Translating gives CASSQVLSSDRYGYTF. This rearrangement joins TRBV4-1 to TRBJ1-2; D is ambiguous. CDR1 is MGHRA and CDR2 is YSYEKL in the germline V gene. CDR3 size: 16 residues. V lost 1 base and J lost 5, with 17 bases in between.

This clonotype appeared many times. The genes are TRBV27 and TRBJ2-7, with unresolved D. The CDR3 loop spans 11 amino acids. Deletions cut 6 bases from V and 5 bases from J, with 8 bases between. Germline-derived CDR1 and CDR2 are MNHEY and SMNVEV (reference sequence). CDR3 in DNA: TGTGCCAGCAGGTTGGGCGACGAGCAGTACTTC. This sequence encodes CASRLGDEQYF.

This clonotype was found many times. The chain recombines TRBV20-1 with TRBJ2-7; D might be TRBD2 (5 bases). The length of the CDR3 is 11 residues. The germline V gene encodes CDR1 DFQATT and CDR2 SNEGSKA (reference sequence). V lost 6 bases, J lost 5 bases, and 11 bases lay in between. The CDR3 sequence: CSAGKEDEQYF. In DNA form, the CDR3 reads TGCAGTGCAGGGAAGGAGGACGAGCAGTACTTC.

This clonotype has at least ten counts. The chain links TRBV20-1 to TRBJ1-2; D remains ambiguous. Trimming stripped 0 bases from V and 6 bases from J, with 17 bases between. The CDR3 spans 15 residues. The V gene's germline CDR1 is DFQATT and CDR2 SNEGSKA (reference sequence). The CDR3 nucleotides are TGCAGTGCTAGAGATCGGGTAGGGAAGGTGGATGGCTACACCTTC. Translated, it gives CSARDRVGKVDGYTF.

This clonotype was detected ten times or more. CDR3 coding DNA: TGCAGTGCTAGTAGGGACACGTTGAACTATGGCTACACCTTC. Its protein product is CSASRDTLNYGYTF. This sequence joins TRBV20-1 and TRBJ1-2, with D possibly matching TRBD1 (6 bases). The V gene's germline CDR1 is DFQATT and CDR2 SNEGSKA (reference sequence). The length of the CDR3 is 14 residues. V was pared by 3 bases and J by 2 bases, with 13 bases between.

This clonotype was seen ten or more times. V usage is TRBV20-1 and J usage is TRBJ2-5, with a possible D match to TRBD1 (7 bases). Germline-derived CDR1 and CDR2 are DFQATT and SNEGSKA (reference sequence). V gave up 6 bases and J gave up 4 bases, with 18 bases separating them. CDR3 length: 14 residues. DNA of the CDR3: TGCAGTGCGACAGAGACAGGGAGGAGAGAGACCCAGTACTTC. This gives the protein CSATETGRRETQYF.

This chain joins TRBV6-1 and TRBJ2-7; 8 bases agree with TRBD2. Unmatched junction bases numbered 15, after V lost 2 bases and J lost 6 bases. The CDR3 extends over 17 amino acids. Per germline, CDR1 MNHNS and CDR2 SASEGT. DNA of the CDR3: TGTGCCAGCAGTGAACGGAGGAGCGGGAGAGTGGGATGCGAGCAGTACTTC. Translated: CASSERRSGRVGCEQYF.

This clonotype turned up a few times. The genes are TRBV10-3 and TRBJ2-2; D might be TRBD2 (5 bases). The CDR3 totals 13 residues. Trimming cost V 5 bases and J 5 bases, with 9 bases left between them. CDR1 is ENHRY and CDR2 is SYGVKD in the germline V gene. Here the CDR3 reads CAISLPGTGELFF. CDR3 in DNA: TGTGCCATCAGTCTTCCGGGAACCGGGGAGCTGTTTTTT.